Described below is a single T cell receptor beta chain sequence and its context. This entry comes from a study of blood T cell repertoires in COVID-19. Study information: Nucleic acid was either cDNA or gDNA, and it came from T cells, B-cell-depleted T cells, or PBMCs.

With 2 bases removed from V and 5 bases from J, the gap between germline ends came to 9 bases. Germline values: CDR1 KGHSH, CDR2 LQKENI. CDR3 size: 13 residues. Using immunoSEQ multiplex PCR, the repertoire was profiled, and TCRdb retains in-frame clones only, with some absent. The table records about 440,000 clones, 70% to 90% of them present only once. The clonotype was recovered from a woman in her late teens or twenties with acute COVID-19. Sequenced sample: PBMCs or T cells enriched from blood (not recorded which). The gene calls are TRBV18 and TRBJ2-5; the D gene is possibly TRBD2 (5 bases). Written as DNA, the CDR3 is TGTGCCAGCTCACCATCCCCGGGGGAGACCCAGTACTTC. It codes for CASSPSPGETQYF.